The 13 T cell receptor beta chains listed next were all sequenced from one sample in a study of cytomegalovirus exposure and HLA in healthy donors. TCRdb keeps only in-frame clones here, not all; method: immunoSEQ multiplex PCR. Altogether a few hundred thousand clones are present, approximately 88% being singletons, with the ten largest covering approximately 0.9%. What was sequenced was PBMCs. The receptors stem from a woman between 18 and 30 years old in good health and CMV-seronegative.

The chain carries TRBV19 and TRBJ2-5, with D tentatively TRBD2 (6 bases). V shed 3 bases and J shed 4 bases, with 12 bases lying between them. Germline CDR1 reads LNHDA; CDR2 reads SQIVND (reference sequence). The CDR3 is 14 amino acids. The CDR3 DNA reads as TGTGCCAGTAGTATCGGTTTGGGGGGAGAGACCCAGTACTTC. This encodes CASSIGLGGETQYF. Full variable domain (outside the CDR3, taken from reference TRBV19 and TRBJ2-5): DGGITQSPKYLFRKEGQNVTLSCEQNLNHDAMYWYRQDPGQGLRLIYYSQIVNDFQKGDIAEGYSVSREKKESFPLTVTSAQKNPTAFYLCASSIGLGGETQYFGPGTRLLVL.

In this sample, this clone turned up once. This chain links TRBV29-1 with TRBJ2-5; TRBD1 might be the D (5 bases). Looked up from germline, CDR1 is SQVTM and CDR2 is ANQGSEA. The V and J ends lost 5 bases and 2 bases respectively, with 12 bases between them. The CDR3 sequence is 13 residues long. CDR3 sequence: CSVRQILQETQYF. The CDR3 region has the DNA TGCAGCGTTCGACAGATCCTTCAAGAGACCCAGTACTTC.

This clone was picked up one time. This chain uses TRBV5-4 with TRBJ1-1; 7 bases agree with TRBD1. This CDR3 has 14 residues. Germline CDR1 and CDR2: SGHNT and YYREEE (reference sequence). V lost 5 bases to trimming and J lost 6 bases; unmatched junction nucleotides: 10. The chain's CDR3 is CASRPAGGKAEAFF. DNA of the CDR3: TGTGCCAGCAGACCGGCAGGGGGTAAGGCTGAAGCTTTCTTT.

Concerning this clone: One end of the junction fails to match germline, which may point to a read error. V gene TRBV30 combines with J gene TRBJ1-2, with a tentative D call TRBD1 (6 bases). CDR3 size: 15 residues. Germline V gene data show CDR1 as GTSNPN and CDR2 as SVGIG (reference sequence). CDR3 region: CAWRVAGATNYGYTF. CDR3 in DNA: TGTGCCTGGCGTGTGGCAGGGGCAACAAACTATGGCTACACCTTC. The full variable domain, with the rest looked up from reference TRBV30 and TRBJ1-2, is SQTIHQWPATLVQPVGSPLSLECTVEGTSNPNLYWYRQAAGRGLQLLFYSVGIGQISSEVPQNLSASRPQDRQFILSSKKLLLSDSGFYLCAWRVAGATNYGYTFGSGTRLTVV.

The rearrangement links TRBV28 to TRBJ1-1; unclear D gene. Deletions cut 3 bases from V and 2 bases from J, with 7 bases between. Germline loops: CDR1 MDHEN, CDR2 SYDVKM. The CDR3 totals 13 residues. In DNA, the CDR3 is TGTGCCAGCAGTTTTGGCCCTAACACTGAAGCTTTCTTT. Its translation: CASSFGPNTEAFF.

V and J are TRBV28 and TRBJ1-1; 8 nucleotides agree with TRBD1. Germline V gene data show CDR1 as MDHEN and CDR2 as SYDVKM. There are 15 residues in the CDR3. J lost 7 bases, V lost 5 bases, and 12 bases had no gene match. The CDR3 protein is CASSLLLGTGGEAFF. DNA for the CDR3: TGTGCCAGCAGTCTTCTCCTGGGGACAGGAGGTGAAGCTTTCTTT.

This clone has a single count. The chain uses TRBV19 and TRBJ2-1, with D possibly matching TRBD2 (6 bases). Trimming removed 5 bases at V and 0 bases at J, with 14 bases between. The CDR3 length is 16 residues. The germline CDR1 and CDR2 sequences are LNHDA and SQIVND (reference sequence). The CDR3 spells CASSGGLGSSYNEQFF. The CDR3 bases are TGTGCCAGTAGTGGGGGACTGGGTAGCTCCTACAATGAGCAGTTCTTC.

This clone has only a few counts. This chain links TRBV28 with TRBJ1-5; D gene unclear. The length of the CDR3 is 12 residues. Trimming pared 7 bases from V and 3 bases from J, leaving 7 bases between. Germline loops: CDR1 MDHEN, CDR2 SYDVKM. The CDR3 region is CASTEANQPQHF. CDR3 coding DNA: TGTGCCAGCACCGAGGCCAATCAGCCCCAGCATTTT.

V usage is TRBV2 and J usage is TRBJ1-5, with 8 bases identical to TRBD1. The ends lost 5 bases at V and 5 bases at J; junction bases unmatched: 5. This CDR3 region has 14 residues. Per germline, CDR1 SNHLY and CDR2 FYNNEI. The CDR3 loop is CASSRTGNYQPQHF. CDR3 nucleotides: TGTGCCAGCAGTCGGACAGGGAATTATCAGCCCCAGCATTTT.

The table lists this clone with a few counts. This sequence joins TRBV5-6 and TRBJ1-2; D not certain. Germline values: CDR1 SGHDT, CDR2 YYEEEE. This CDR3 has 12 amino acids. V was clipped by 0 bases and J by 4 bases, with 4 bases between them. The CDR3 protein is CASSLASYGYTF. DNA for the CDR3: TGTGCCAGCAGCTTGGCCAGCTATGGCTACACCTTC.

This chain uses TRBV4-3 with TRBJ2-3; maybe TRBD2 (5 bases). Trimming took 0 bases from V and 5 from J, leaving 12 bases between them. The CDR3 has 15 residues. In germline, CDR1 is LGHNA, CDR2 YSLEER. The CDR3, as DNA: TGCGCCAGCAGCCAAGATCAGCTAGCAGGAGATACGCAGTATTTT. Translation: CASSQDQLAGDTQYF.

The V call is TRBV2, the J call TRBJ2-2; D gene uncertain. V was pared by 6 bases and J by 2 bases, with 10 bases between. CDR1 and CDR2 (germline): SNHLY, FYNNEI. The CDR3 is 14 amino acids. The DNA for the CDR3 is TGTGCCAGCAGGGTTAGCTCCAACACCGGGGAGCTGTTTTTT. Its protein product is CASRVSSNTGELFF.

V and J are TRBV9 and TRBJ2-1; D unresolved. Germline assignment: CDR1 SGDLS and CDR2 YYNGEE. The CDR3 has 13 residues. Trimming cost V 7 bases and J 0 bases, with 8 bases left between them. DNA for the CDR3: TGTGCCAGCCAGGCGAACTCCTACAATGAGCAGTTCTTC. Its translation is CASQANSYNEQFF. Filled out from reference TRBV9 and TRBJ2-1, the complete variable domain reads DSGVTQTPKHLITATGQRVTLRCSPRSGDLSVYWYQQSLDQGLQFLIQYYNGEERAKGNILERFSAQQFPDLHSELNLSSLELGDSALYFCASQANSYNEQFFGPGTRLTVL.